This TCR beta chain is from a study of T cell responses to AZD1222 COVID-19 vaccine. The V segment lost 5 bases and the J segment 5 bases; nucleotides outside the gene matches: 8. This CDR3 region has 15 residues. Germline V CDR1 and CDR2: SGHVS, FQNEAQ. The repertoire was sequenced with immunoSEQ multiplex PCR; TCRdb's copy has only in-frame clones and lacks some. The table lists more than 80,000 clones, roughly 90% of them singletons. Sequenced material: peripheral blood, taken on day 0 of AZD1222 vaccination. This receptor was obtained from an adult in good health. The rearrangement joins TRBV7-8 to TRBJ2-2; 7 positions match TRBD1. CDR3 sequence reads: CASSESTGKTGELFF. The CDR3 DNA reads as TGTGCCAGCAGCGAATCGACAGGGAAGACCGGGGAGCTGTTTTTT. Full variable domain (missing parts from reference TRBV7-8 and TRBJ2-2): GAGVSQSPRYKVAKRGQDVALRCDPISGHVSLFWYQQALGQGPEFLTYFQNEAQLDKSGLPSDRFFAERPEGSVSTLKIQRTQQEDSAVYLCASSESTGKTGELFFGEGSRLTVL.